The clone carrying this T cell receptor (beta chain) showed up just a few times. Its antigen is unknown. Germline CDR1 GTSNPN, CDR2 SVGIG (reference sequence). The CDR3 extends over 13 amino acids. Between the trimmed V and J ends, which lost 5 bases and 1 base, there was a span of 11 bases. This entry belongs to a study of cytomegalovirus exposure and HLA in healthy donors. Study observations and caveats: Being indistinguishable, some V segments were excluded, TRBV6-2 and TRBV6-3 among them.

60 Vbeta and 13 Jbeta primers were used in PCR. Per the original data handling: Later reanalysis found roughly 80 million unique TCR beta chains, some 10 million of them shared. The protocol was immunoSEQ multiplex PCR, while the TCRdb copy is restricted to in-frame clones and leaves out a portion. That table gives V, J and clone size, and the DNA gave D and trimming. In the table there are 110,000 to 150,000 clones, over 65% of which are singletons. The origin of this receptor is a female donor in good health and CMV-seronegative. The chain uses TRBV30 and TRBJ2-5, with TRBD1 as a possible D gene (5 bases). Material: PBMCs. The CDR3 region has the DNA TGTGCCTGGGCGAAACAGGTCCAAGAGACCCAGTACTTC. This gives the protein CAWAKQVQETQYF.